This record looks at one T cell receptor beta chain sequence and its context. The CDR3 contains 15 residues. Germline assignment: CDR1 SGHRS and CDR2 YFSETQ. The J segment lost 4 bases and the V segment lost 0 bases, leaving 6 bases of the junction unmatched. The source of the sample is a study of blood T cell repertoires in COVID-19. Study at large: The United States, Italy and Spain were the sources of the acute and convalescent COVID-19 samples. From T cells, B-cell-depleted T cells, or PBMCs came the material, which was cDNA or gDNA.

Methods used by the authors: By means of reference gene primer amplification, nucleated cell counts were estimated. Profiled with immunoSEQ multiplex PCR; TCRdb holds only in-frame clones, not every one. V, J and clone size are taken as reported in that table, and D and trimming were inferred from the DNA itself. The table includes a few hundred thousand clones, approximately 84% detected once. The chain is built from TRBV5-1 and TRBJ1-2; 7 bases agree with TRBD1. Specimen: peripheral blood. The origin of this receptor is a man aged 40-55 years with active or convalescent COVID-19. CDR3 sequence (DNA): TGCGCCAGCAGCTTGGCGAGGGACAGTGGCTATGGCTACACCTTC. This translates into CASSLARDSGYGYTF. Variable domain in full (rest from reference TRBV5-1 and TRBJ1-2): KAGVTQTPRYLIKTRGQQVTLSCSPISGHRSVSWYQQTPGQGLQFLFEYFSETQRNKGNFPGRFSGRQFSNSRSEMNVSTLELGDSALYLCASSLARDSGYGYTFGSGTRLTVV.